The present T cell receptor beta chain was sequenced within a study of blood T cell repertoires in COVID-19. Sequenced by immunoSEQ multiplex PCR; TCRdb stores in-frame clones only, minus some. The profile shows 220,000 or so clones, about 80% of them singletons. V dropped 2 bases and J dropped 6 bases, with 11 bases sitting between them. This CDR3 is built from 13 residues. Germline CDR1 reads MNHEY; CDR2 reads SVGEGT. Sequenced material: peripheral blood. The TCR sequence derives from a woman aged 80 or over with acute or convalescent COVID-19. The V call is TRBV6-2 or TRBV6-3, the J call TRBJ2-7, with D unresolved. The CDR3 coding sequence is TGTGCCAGCAGTTACGGCTCCTCCGTCGAGCAGTACTTC. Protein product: CASSYGSSVEQYF.